The 22 T cell receptor beta chains presented below share a single source sample, sequenced in a study of shared clonotypes between healthy human individuals. Profiled with immunoSEQ multiplex PCR; TCRdb holds only in-frame clones, not every one. The sample consists of about 2.1 million clones, 93% of them appearing once. CD8 cells classed as naive were CD45RO-negative and positively selected for CCR7, excluding terminally differentiated effector memory CD45RA+ cells. The source material was naive CD8+ T cells from PBMCs. Receptors originate from a man aged 18-30 years in good health. Some clones in this sample may be carry-over from other donors' samples.

J is TRBJ2-1 and V is TRBV2; 8 nucleotides align to TRBD1. This CDR3 has 16 residues. The trim removed 6 bases at V and 0 bases at J, leaving 7 bases unmatched. From germline, CDR1 is SNHLY and CDR2 FYNNEI. CDR3 sequence reads: CASRGTGPSSYNEQFF. The CDR3 DNA reads TGTGCCAGCAGGGGGACAGGCCCTAGCTCCTACAATGAGCAGTTCTTC. The full variable domain, in which reference TRBV2 and TRBJ2-1 provide the parts outside the CDR3, is EPEVTQTPSHQVTQMGQEVILRCVPISNHLYFYWYRQILGQKVEFLVSFYNNEISEKSEIFDDQFSVERPDGSNFTLKIRSTKLEDSAMYFCASRGTGPSSYNEQFFGPGTRLTVL.

This sequence joins TRBV11-2 and TRBJ1-4, with D perhaps TRBD1 (5 bases). The CDR3 length is 13 residues. Per the germline V gene, CDR1 is SGHAT and CDR2 is FQNNGV. V lost 2 bases to trimming and J lost 11 bases, with 12 bases between them. CDR3 nucleotide sequence: TGTGCCAGCAGCTTATGGGGGGACTTTAAACTGTTTTTT. The encoded protein is CASSLWGDFKLFF.

A single count supports this clone. This chain links TRBV5-1 with TRBJ2-1, with 9 bases matching TRBD1. Germline values: CDR1 SGHRS, CDR2 YFSETQ. V shed 2 bases, J shed 7 bases, and the junction held 7 bases outside the gene matches. CDR3 length equals 15 residues. CDR3 in DNA: TGCGCCAGCAGCTTCGGGACAGGGAATGGGAATGAGCAGTTCTTC. Its protein is CASSFGTGNGNEQFF.

The J gene is TRBJ1-4, the V gene TRBV15, with TRBD1 as a possible D gene (5 bases). V was shortened by 5 bases and J by 5 bases, with 12 bases between the two germline ends. Germline V gene lookup returns CDR1 LNHNV and CDR2 YYDKDF (reference sequence). This CDR3 is 14 amino acids long. CDR3 protein: CATSVRRQNEKLFF. DNA for the CDR3: TGTGCCACCAGCGTCCGAAGACAGAATGAAAAACTGTTTTTT. The variable domain in full, with the rest retrieved from reference TRBV15 and TRBJ1-4, is DAMVIQNPRYQVTQFGKPVTLSCSQTLNHNVMYWYQQKSSQAPKLLFHYYDKDFNNEADTPDNFQSRRPNTSFCFLDIRSPGLGDTAMYLCATSVRRQNEKLFFGSGTQLSVL.

This clone was seen more than once but under ten times. This sample includes further DNA sequences coding for the same CDR3. The chain is built from TRBV7-9 and TRBJ1-5; TRBD1 agrees at 8 bases. Germline values: CDR1 SEHNR, CDR2 FQNEAQ (reference sequence). Trimming cost V 4 bases and J 2 bases; bases outside gene matches: 1. This CDR3 is 14 amino acids long. This CDR3 is CASSWGQGNQPQHF. In DNA, the CDR3 is TGTGCCAGCAGCTGGGGACAGGGCAATCAGCCCCAGCATTTT.

The chain employs TRBV9 and TRBJ2-7; 8 bases line up with TRBD2. This CDR3 spans 13 amino acids. With V trimmed by 4 bases and J by 6 bases, 6 bases remained unmatched. CDR1 is SGDLS, CDR2 YYNGEE, per germline. The CDR3 DNA sequence: TGTGCCAGCAGCCCAAGCGGGGGTTTCGAGCAGTACTTC. Amino acid sequence: CASSPSGGFEQYF. The full variable domain, in which reference TRBV9 and TRBJ2-7 provide the parts outside the CDR3, is DSGVTQTPKHLITATGQRVTLRCSPRSGDLSVYWYQQSLDQGLQFLIQYYNGEERAKGNILERFSAQQFPDLHSELNLSSLELGDSALYFCASSPSGGFEQYFGPGTRLTVT.

The chain links TRBV21-1 to TRBJ2-7; the table's D call of TRBD2 was not tested on the DNA. TRBV21-1 is a pseudogene. CDR3 length: 18 amino acids. In nucleotides, the CDR3 is TGTGCCAGCAGCAAACTCTGGAGCCAAGGAGGGCCGTCGTGGGAGCAGTACTTC. Its protein product is CASSKLWSQGGPSWEQYF.

In its sample, this clone was seen a few times. The J gene is TRBJ1-5, the V gene TRBV19; no firm D call. Germline V CDR1 and CDR2: LNHDA, SQIVND (reference sequence). V shed 0 bases and J shed 7 bases, with 7 bases lying between them. CDR3 length: 13 amino acids. CDR3 DNA sequence: TGTGCCAGTAGTATAGATGGGTGGCAGCCCCAGCATTTT. Its protein is CASSIDGWQPQHF.

CDR3 in amino acids: CASSAPSPNTGELFF. In DNA, the CDR3 is TGTGCCAGCAGCGCCCCTAGCCCTAACACCGGGGAGCTGTTTTTT. The genes are TRBV5-6 and TRBJ2-2, with D possibly being TRBD2 (5 bases). The CDR3 is made up of 15 amino acids. The germline CDR1 and CDR2 sequences are SGHDT and YYEEEE. V was trimmed by 4 bases and J by 2 bases, leaving 12 bases between them.

V and J are TRBV25-1 and TRBJ2-6; no reliable D call. Germline assignment: CDR1 MGHDK and CDR2 SYGVNS. The CDR3 sequence is 15 residues long. V dropped 2 bases and J dropped 1 base, with 6 bases sitting between them. The CDR3 DNA reads as TGTGCCAGCAGTGAACGTTCTTCTGGGGCCAACGTCCTGACTTTC. Protein product: CASSERSSGANVLTF.

The chain links TRBV7-6 to TRBJ2-3; tentative D call: TRBD1 (5 bases). Germline assignment: CDR1 SGHVS and CDR2 FNYEAQ. The V end lost 0 bases, the J end lost 0 bases, and 10 bases lay between the germline ends. This CDR3 has 16 residues. CDR3 sequence reads: CASSLAQGGSTDTQYF. DNA for the CDR3: TGTGCCAGCAGCTTAGCGCAGGGCGGTAGCACAGATACGCAGTATTTT.

V usage is TRBV9 and J usage is TRBJ1-1, with D unclear. Germline loops: CDR1 SGDLS, CDR2 YYNGEE. Trimming removed 0 bases from V and 6 bases from J, with 9 bases in between. This CDR3 is built from 13 residues. The CDR3 reads CASSVGSFSEAFF. The CDR3 DNA is TGTGCCAGCAGCGTAGGTTCCTTCTCTGAAGCTTTCTTT. Together with reference TRBV9 and TRBJ1-1, the CDR3 gives the full variable domain: DSGVTQTPKHLITATGQRVTLRCSPRSGDLSVYWYQQSLDQGLQFLIQYYNGEERAKGNILERFSAQQFPDLHSELNLSSLELGDSALYFCASSVGSFSEAFFGQGTRLTVV.

As regards this clone: Other DNA sequences from this sample encode an identical CDR3 as well. CDR3 nucleotide sequence: TGCAGCGTTGCAGGAGGGGCCGGCAATCAGCCCCAGCATTTT. Its translation is CSVAGGAGNQPQHF. The V and J genes are TRBV29-1 and TRBJ1-5, with D perhaps TRBD1 (5 bases). The CDR3 loop spans 14 amino acids. Per the germline V gene, CDR1 is SQVTM and CDR2 is ANQGSEA. V was clipped by 4 bases and J by 2 bases, with 12 bases between them.

The chain carries TRBV4-1 and TRBJ1-5; D not resolved. Between the trimmed V and J ends, which lost 4 bases and 0 bases, there was a span of 13 bases. This CDR3 has 16 amino acids. Germline V gene sequence: CDR1 MGHRA, CDR2 YSYEKL. The CDR3 spells CASSRSETGSNQPQHF. The CDR3 coding sequence is TGCGCCAGCAGCCGGAGCGAAACCGGTAGCAATCAGCCCCAGCATTTT.

The chain has TRBV29-1 and TRBJ1-2; no firm D call. The CDR3 totals 10 residues. V lost 4 bases to trimming and J lost 8 bases, with 8 bases between them. The germline V gene has CDR1 SQVTM and CDR2 ANQGSEA. CDR3 loop: CSVGSEGYTF. In DNA form, the CDR3 reads TGCAGCGTTGGCTCGGAGGGCTACACCTTC.

The rearrangement joins TRBV9 to TRBJ1-5; D is uncertain. Germline V gene data show CDR1 as SGDLS and CDR2 as YYNGEE. The CDR3 sequence is 14 residues long. V was trimmed by 4 bases and J by 0 bases, leaving 8 bases between them. CDR3 sequence (DNA): TGTGCCAGCAGCCGGGCGGATAGCAATCAGCCCCAGCATTTT. It yields the protein CASSRADSNQPQHF.

This chain links TRBV9 with TRBJ2-7; 10 positions agree with TRBD1. This CDR3 has 15 amino acids. Unmatched junction bases numbered 4, after V lost 0 bases and J lost 4 bases. Germline V gene data show CDR1 as SGDLS and CDR2 as YYNGEE. The CDR3, as DNA: TGTGCCAGCAGCGTAGAGACAGGGGGCTTGTACGAGCAGTACTTC. Its translation is CASSVETGGLYEQYF.

A word on this clone: Other DNA sequences of this sample code for an identical CDR3. The CDR3 sequence: CASSPRGNTEAFF. In nucleotides, the CDR3 is TGTGCCAGCAGCCCCAGGGGTAACACTGAAGCTTTCTTT. The V call is TRBV14, the J call TRBJ1-1, with D tentatively TRBD1 (6 bases). This CDR3 comprises 13 residues. Germline loops: CDR1 SGHDN, CDR2 FVKESK. Trimming shortened V by 4 bases and J by 2 bases, and 8 bases separated the two germline ends.

As to this clone: This same CDR3 is encoded by further DNA sequences in the sample. V gene TRBV27 combines with J gene TRBJ2-7; a weak D match, TRBD2 (5 bases). This CDR3 has 13 amino acids. Germline loops: CDR1 MNHEY, CDR2 SMNVEV (reference sequence). Trimming removed 5 bases from V and 4 bases from J, with 12 bases in between. The CDR3 region has the DNA TGTGCCAGCAGTCCCGGACTGACATACGAGCAGTACTTC. Translating it yields CASSPGLTYEQYF.

The chain has TRBV11-2 and TRBJ2-7, with 10 bases identical to TRBD2. In germline, CDR1 is SGHAT, CDR2 FQNNGV. Losses at the gene ends were 5 bases for V and 2 bases for J; bases not matched to a gene: 6. There are 15 residues in the CDR3. The CDR3 is CASSHGTSVAYEQYF. The CDR3 coding sequence is TGTGCCAGCAGCCATGGGACTAGCGTAGCCTACGAGCAGTACTTC. Filled out from reference TRBV11-2 and TRBJ2-7, the complete variable domain reads EAGVAQSPRYKIIEKRQSVAFWCNPISGHATLYWYQQILGQGPKLLIQFQNNGVVDDSQLPKDRFSAERLKGVDSTLKIQPAKLEDSAVYLCASSHGTSVAYEQYFGPGTRLTVT.

The CDR3 DNA reads TGTGCCAGCAGTTTGAGCCGGGGACAGGGGATTGGTCAGCCCCAGCATTTT. Translating it yields CASSLSRGQGIGQPQHF. This sequence joins TRBV27 and TRBJ1-5; 10 bases agree with TRBD1. This CDR3 is built from 17 residues. Germline loops: CDR1 MNHEY, CDR2 SMNVEV (reference sequence). The V and J ends lost 3 bases and 6 bases, in that order; junction bases with no gene match: 11.

V is TRBV29-1 and J is TRBJ2-1, with TRBD2 matching 10 bases. The CDR3 totals 17 residues. Germline V gene sequence: CDR1 SQVTM, CDR2 ANQGSEA. Unmatched junction bases numbered 12, after V lost 4 bases and J lost 3 bases. CDR3 nucleotide sequence: TGCAGCGTTGGGAGGACTAGCGGACCAACCCACTACAATGAGCAGTTCTTC. It yields the protein CSVGRTSGPTHYNEQFF.